Presented here are 30 T cell receptor beta chains from one specimen sequenced in a study of cytomegalovirus exposure and HLA in healthy donors. Researchers ran the PCR with 60 Vbeta and 13 Jbeta primers. Data came from immunoSEQ multiplex PCR; TCRdb stores just in-frame clones and leaves some out. In the table there are 120,000 or so clones, roughly 80% of which are singletons. Sequencing was carried out using PBMCs. The receptors were gathered from a man aged 25 to 45 in good health and CMV-seropositive.

Only a few counts were recorded for this clone. The J gene is TRBJ1-1, the V gene TRBV11-3; TRBD1 aligns across 8 bases. Germline trimming cut 5 bases from V and 3 bases from J; bases unmatched to any gene: 2. Germline-derived CDR1 and CDR2 are SGHNT and YENEEA. The CDR3 loop spans 13 amino acids. The CDR3 nucleotides read TGTGCCAGCAGCCAACAGGGGGACACTGAAGCTTTCTTT. It yields the protein CASSQQGDTEAFF.

This sequence joins TRBV29-1 and TRBJ1-5, with 10 positions matching TRBD1. The CDR3 consists of 14 residues. Germline CDR1 SQVTM, CDR2 ANQGSEA. The CDR3 region is CRGPDRGENQPQHF. DNA for the CDR3: TGCAGGGGACCGGACAGGGGGGAAAATCAGCCCCAGCATTTT.

V and J are TRBV12-2 and TRBJ2-7; the table names TRBD2, a call not compared with the DNA. TRBV12-2 is designated a pseudogene. The CDR3 is made up of 14 amino acids. The CDR3 DNA follows: TGTGCAAGGCTACCCCCTCCCCGGGTCCGCGAGCAGTACTTC. Protein sequence: CARLPPPRVREQYF.

J is TRBJ1-4 and V is TRBV7-6, with 7 bases identical to TRBD1. J was trimmed by 8 bases and V by 5 bases; bases with no gene match: 14. CDR1 and CDR2 (germline): SGHVS, FNYEAQ. This CDR3 has 16 amino acids. The CDR3 nucleotides are TGTGCCAGCAGCCAGACAGGGACGGGTGAAAAGGAAAAACTGTTTTTT. Encoded protein: CASSQTGTGEKEKLFF.

The V and J genes are TRBV13 and TRBJ2-1; D is possibly TRBD2 (5 bases). The CDR3 length is 13 residues. Trimming stripped 10 bases from V and 2 bases from J, with 12 bases between. Per the germline V gene, CDR1 is PRHDT and CDR2 is FYEKMQ (reference sequence). The CDR3 nucleotides read TGTGCCACACGAGAGGGTGCCTACAATGAGCAGTTCTTC. The encoded protein is CATREGAYNEQFF.

This chain connects TRBV11-3 to TRBJ2-5; 7 bases align to TRBD1. The tail of the sequence fits TRBJ2-7 better, so the J call may be wrong. CDR3 length: 14 residues. Per germline, CDR1 SGHNT and CDR2 YENEEA. The CDR3 nucleotides are TGTGCCAGCAGCTTACCAGACAGGGCCTACGAGCAGTACTTC. It is translated as CASSLPDRAYEQYF.

The chain combines TRBV19 with TRBJ2-3; 7 bases line up with TRBD1. The CDR3 contains 15 residues. Germline V gene lookup returns CDR1 LNHDA and CDR2 SQIVND (reference sequence). V was clipped by 7 bases and J by 3 bases; unmatched bases: 10. The CDR3 nucleotides read TGTGCCAGTACCGGGCGAGGGGGCGCGACAGATACGCAGTATTTT. Encoded protein: CASTGRGGATDTQYF.

The V and J genes are TRBV19 and TRBJ1-5, with D maybe TRBD1 (5 bases). Trimming cost V 5 bases and J 3 bases, with 14 bases left between them. Germline V gene data show CDR1 as LNHDA and CDR2 as SQIVND (reference sequence). This CDR3 contains 15 residues. CDR3 nucleotide sequence: TGTGCCAGTAGTTTAAGAGACAGTTTCAATCAGCCCCAGCATTTT. It encodes CASSLRDSFNQPQHF.

V gene TRBV10-1 combines with J gene TRBJ2-2, with TRBD2 as a possible D gene (5 bases). The CDR3 length is 14 residues. Trimming removed 3 bases at V and 1 base at J, with 6 bases between. The germline V gene has CDR1 WNHNN and CDR2 SYGVQD (reference sequence). The CDR3 loop is CASSEGLNTGELFF. The CDR3 nucleotides read TGCGCCAGCAGTGAAGGACTGAACACCGGGGAGCTGTTTTTT.

This clone has at least ten counts. The chain couples TRBV19 to TRBJ1-1; 7 bases fit TRBD1. CDR1 is LNHDA and CDR2 is SQIVND in the germline V gene (reference sequence). With 6 bases clipped from V and 1 base from J, the junction kept 8 bases outside the gene matches. CDR3 length: 15 residues. The DNA for the CDR3 is TGTGCCAGTAGCGATAATACAGGGGCGAACACTGAAGCTTTCTTT. Its translation is CASSDNTGANTEAFF.

The chain has TRBV19 and TRBJ1-2; TRBD1 matches at 10 bases. V was pared by 8 bases and J by 6 bases, with 12 bases of the junction left unmatched. Germline CDR1 reads LNHDA; CDR2 reads SQIVND (reference sequence). There are 15 residues in the CDR3. CDR3 nucleotides: TGTGCCAGTTCTTTCACGACCGGGACAGGGGATGGCTACACCTTC. It translates to CASSFTTGTGDGYTF.

The V and J genes are TRBV19 and TRBJ2-1; 7 nucleotides agree with TRBD2. CDR3 size: 14 residues. The junction had 5 bases not matched to a gene; V was cut back by 1 base and J by 8 bases. CDR1 LNHDA and CDR2 SQIVND come from the germline V gene (reference sequence). The CDR3 sequence: CASSIAGGIDEQFF. The CDR3 DNA sequence: TGTGCCAGTAGTATAGCCGGGGGGATCGATGAGCAGTTCTTC.

Points on this clone: At one end, the junction sequence differs from germline, possibly due to a read error. J is TRBJ2-1 and V is TRBV7-9, with 13 positions matching TRBD2. Germline V gene data show CDR1 as SEHNR and CDR2 as FQNEAQ (reference sequence). CDR3 length equals 15 residues. CDR3 sequence reads: CSSSPTSGGYNEQFF. The CDR3, as DNA: TGTTCCAGCAGCCCGACTAGCGGGGGGTACAATGAGCAGTTCTTC.

DNA of the CDR3: TGCGCCAGCAGTGAGTCGTCTCCGGGACAGGGGGTCAACGAGCAGTACTTC. This translates into CASSESSPGQGVNEQYF. This chain links TRBV10-2 with TRBJ2-7; 11 nucleotides align to TRBD1. The CDR3 consists of 17 residues. Per germline, CDR1 WSHSY and CDR2 SAAADI. Losses at the gene ends were 0 bases for V and 5 bases for J; bases not matched to a gene: 9.

V and J are TRBV5-1 and TRBJ1-3, with D tentatively TRBD1 (6 bases). V lost 4 bases, J lost 4 bases, and 15 bases lay in between. CDR3 length: 15 residues. The germline gives CDR1 SGHRS, CDR2 YFSETQ. In DNA, the CDR3 is TGCGCCAGCAGCATTGAAGGGGGTCCGGGAAACACCATATATTTT. As protein: CASSIEGGPGNTIYF.

V is TRBV5-1 and J is TRBJ2-3; D ambiguous. V was cut by 0 bases and J by 3 bases, with 17 bases left in between. The CDR3 contains 17 residues. Germline-derived CDR1 and CDR2 are SGHRS and YFSETQ. CDR3 protein: CASSLGLEHARTDTQYF. The CDR3 DNA reads TGCGCCAGCAGCTTGGGGTTGGAGCACGCCCGAACAGATACGCAGTATTTT.

This chain links TRBV7-3 with TRBJ2-5; 10 nucleotides agree with TRBD1. Germline CDR1 reads SGHTA; CDR2 reads FQGTGA. V was pared by 5 bases and J by 7 bases, with 16 bases of the junction left unmatched. The CDR3 has 17 amino acids. This CDR3 is CASSPNQQGQGTGTQYF. The CDR3 nucleotides read TGTGCCAGCAGCCCCAATCAGCAGGGACAGGGGACGGGGACCCAGTACTTC.

This chain links TRBV19 with TRBJ2-3, with 11 nucleotides matching TRBD2. V lost 0 bases, J lost 6 bases, and 5 bases stayed unmatched. The CDR3 length is 16 residues. Germline V gives CDR1 LNHDA, CDR2 SQIVND (reference sequence). The CDR3 region has the DNA TGTGCCAGTAGTATAGATGTAGCGGGGGGGCAGGATACGCAGTATTTT. It specifies CASSIDVAGGQDTQYF.

This sequence joins TRBV27 and TRBJ1-5; D not certain. V was shortened by 5 bases and J by 3 bases, with 11 bases between the two germline ends. The CDR3 is 14 residues long. The germline V gene encodes CDR1 MNHEY and CDR2 SMNVEV (reference sequence). CDR3: CASSPRLINQPQHF. CDR3 nucleotide sequence: TGTGCCAGCAGTCCGCGACTGATCAATCAGCCCCAGCATTTT.

The chain carries TRBV6-1 and TRBJ2-7; 7 bases agree with TRBD1. The V segment lost 6 bases and the J segment 5 bases; nucleotides outside the gene matches: 7. This CDR3 is built from 13 residues. Germline CDR1 MNHNS, CDR2 SASEGT. The CDR3 protein is CASRPPTGHEQYF. The CDR3 DNA follows: TGTGCCAGCAGACCCCCGACAGGGCACGAGCAGTACTTC.

This chain uses TRBV6-5 with TRBJ2-1; D gene ambiguous. Germline CDR1 reads MNHEY; CDR2 reads SVGAGI. Deletions cut 6 bases from V and 4 bases from J, with 4 bases between. This CDR3 spans 11 amino acids. The CDR3 loop reads CASRTYNEQFF. The CDR3 nucleotides read TGTGCCAGCAGAACTTACAATGAGCAGTTCTTC.

There are a few counts of this clone. This chain connects TRBV7-9 to TRBJ1-1, with no clear D. V lost 4 bases, J lost 3 bases, and 9 bases lay in between. Germline V gene lookup returns CDR1 SEHNR and CDR2 FQNEAQ (reference sequence). CDR3 length: 13 residues. Here the CDR3 reads CASSYEDYTEAFF. The CDR3 bases are TGTGCCAGCAGCTACGAGGATTACACTGAAGCTTTCTTT.

The chain recombines TRBV19 with TRBJ2-3; D gene ambiguous. CDR1 is LNHDA and CDR2 is SQIVND in the germline V gene (reference sequence). CDR3 length equals 10 residues. With 8 bases removed from V and 6 bases from J, the gap between germline ends came to 6 bases. Written as DNA, the CDR3 is TGTGCCAGTCGTGCGGATACGCAGTATTTT. This codes for CASRADTQYF.

This clone was detected a few times. This chain connects TRBV5-6 to TRBJ1-1, with TRBD1 matching 7 bases. The CDR3 runs to 12 residues. Germline CDR1 SGHDT, CDR2 YYEEEE. V dropped 4 bases and J dropped 10; count of bases not matched to a gene: 7. CDR3 region: CASSTGQAVAFF. In DNA form, the CDR3 reads TGTGCCAGCAGCACCGGACAGGCCGTAGCTTTCTTT.

The CDR3: CASSDPAEVRNSPLHF. The CDR3 DNA follows: TGTGCCAGCAGTGACCCCGCAGAGGTCCGGAATTCACCCCTCCACTTT. The V gene is TRBV25-1, the J gene TRBJ1-6, with no clear D. The V end lost 3 bases, the J end lost 7 bases, and 16 bases lay between the germline ends. Germline assignment: CDR1 MGHDK and CDR2 SYGVNS. CDR3 length equals 16 residues.

The chain combines TRBV19 with TRBJ1-2, with D perhaps TRBD1 (5 bases). The CDR3 loop spans 12 amino acids. Trimming shortened V by 7 bases and J by 8 bases, and 14 bases separated the two germline ends. Germline V lookup: CDR1 LNHDA, CDR2 SQIVND (reference sequence). The CDR3 region is CASIQQGSGYTF. DNA of the CDR3: TGTGCCAGTATTCAGCAGGGAAGCGGCTACACCTTC.

The chain couples TRBV2 to TRBJ1-4; D gene uncertain. Between the trimmed V and J ends, which lost 4 bases and 0 bases, there was a span of 9 bases. The germline CDR1 and CDR2 sequences are SNHLY and FYNNEI. The CDR3 consists of 15 residues. CDR3 DNA: TGTGCCAGCAGTGTAGATGGGCCAACTAATGAAAAACTGTTTTTT. As protein: CASSVDGPTNEKLFF. Drawing the rest from reference TRBV2 and TRBJ1-4, the complete variable domain is EPEVTQTPSHQVTQMGQEVILRCVPISNHLYFYWYRQILGQKVEFLVSFYNNEISEKSEIFDDQFSVERPDGSNFTLKIRSTKLEDSAMYFCASSVDGPTNEKLFFGSGTQLSVL.

This chain joins TRBV27 and TRBJ2-7; the D gene is possibly TRBD2 (6 bases). The V end lost 6 bases, the J end lost 10 bases, and 16 bases lay between the germline ends. This CDR3 is built from 12 residues. Germline V lookup: CDR1 MNHEY, CDR2 SMNVEV (reference sequence). For the CDR3, the DNA is TGTGCCAGCAGGATGGAGGCGGGACTCCAGTACTTC. This sequence encodes CASRMEAGLQYF.

This clone is categorized as medium-sized. The chain joins TRBV5-8 to TRBJ2-7; D might be TRBD1 (6 bases). There are 14 residues in the CDR3. Germline loops: CDR1 SGHTS, CDR2 YDEGEE. Trimming removed 7 bases from V and 0 bases from J, with 14 bases in between. CDR3 protein: CASHNKTGSYEQYF. In DNA, the CDR3 is TGTGCCAGCCATAATAAGACAGGCTCCTACGAGCAGTACTTC. The full variable domain, in which reference TRBV5-8 and TRBJ2-7 provide the parts outside the CDR3, is EAGVTQSPTHLIKTRGQQATLRCSPISGHTSVYWYQQALGLGLQFLLWYDEGEERNRGNFPPRFSGRQFPNYSSELNVNALELEDSALYLCASHNKTGSYEQYFGPGTRLTVT.

The rearrangement links TRBV9 to TRBJ1-1; 7 bases fit TRBD1. The CDR3 totals 13 residues. With V trimmed by 2 bases and J by 8 bases, 6 bases remained unmatched. Germline V gene data show CDR1 as SGDLS and CDR2 as YYNGEE. The chain's CDR3 is CASSVGWDSEAFF. The CDR3 DNA sequence: TGTGCCAGCAGCGTGGGCTGGGACAGCGAAGCTTTCTTT.